Presented here are 9 T cell receptor beta chains from one specimen sequenced in a study of T cells in Graves' hyperthyroidism and ophthalmopathy. Using RNA transcripts as the source, TCR beta CDR3 regions were amplified. An initial round of RT-PCR targeting the TCR CDR3 relied on the HTBI primer set. Each CDR3 protein gets one entry after TCRdb re-called the multiplex PCR reads with MiXCR. The table has roughly 350,000 distinct CDR3 sequences, approximately 15% seen once; the top ten hold about a third. Sample: blood. These receptors originate from a woman in her 40s with Graves' ophthalmopathy.

This clonotype came up many times. The rearrangement uses TRBV7-2 and TRBJ2-1; TRBD1 matches 7 bases. CDR1 is SGHTA and CDR2 is FQGNSA in the germline V gene. This CDR3 has 16 residues. V lost 1 base, J lost 9 bases, and 12 bases stayed unmatched. CDR3 nucleotide sequence: TGTGCCAGCAGCTTAGTTGGAGGACAGGCTTATCGTGAGCAGTTCTTC. This gives the protein CASSLVGGQAYREQFF.

In regard to this clonotype: A much larger clone sits a single nucleotide away, making a read error possible. V and J are TRBV5-1 and TRBJ1-2; TRBD1 matches 7 bases. After removal of 2 bases from V and 6 bases from J, the junction contained 7 bases not matched to a gene. Germline lookup yields CDR1 SGHRS and CDR2 YFSETQ. The CDR3 length is 14 residues. The CDR3 nucleotides read TGCGCCAGCAGCTTAGAGGGGGCTCTAGATGGCTACACCTTC. Protein product: CASSLEGALDGYTF.

The chain recombines TRBV25-1 with TRBJ1-2, with D unresolved. The CDR3 contains 13 residues. V lost 4 bases and J 5 bases, leaving 11 bases between the germline ends. Germline V lookup: CDR1 MGHDK, CDR2 SYGVNS. The CDR3 coding sequence is TGTGCCAGCAGTGGTATTGGCTTGTATGGCTACACCTTC. Its translation: CASSGIGLYGYTF.

This clonotype has ten or more counts. The V and J genes are TRBV6-1 and TRBJ1-5; D unclear. This CDR3 is 14 amino acids long. CDR1 is MNHNS and CDR2 is SASEGT in the germline V gene. Trimming removed 5 bases from V and 1 base from J, with 9 bases in between. This chain's CDR3 is CASSNVNSNQPQHF. The CDR3 DNA is TGTGCCAGCAGTAATGTTAACAGCAATCAGCCCCAGCATTTT.

This clonotype has only a few counts. The chain uses TRBV3-1 and TRBJ2-1; D gene ambiguous. Germline V gene data show CDR1 as LGHDT and CDR2 as YNNKEL (reference sequence). V lost 1 base and J lost 6, with 7 bases in between. The CDR3 totals 13 residues. The DNA for the CDR3 is TGTGCCAGCAGCCAAGTTTTGGGCAATGAGCAGTTCTTC. It specifies CASSQVLGNEQFF.

The chain is built from TRBV29-1 and TRBJ2-6, with D possibly being TRBD2 (6 bases). CDR3 size: 14 residues. Germline values: CDR1 SQVTM, CDR2 ANQGSEA. The germline V and J ends were trimmed by 6 bases and 0 bases, with 9 bases remaining between them. The chain's CDR3 is CSVGEVSGANVLTF. In DNA, the CDR3 is TGCAGCGTCGGGGAGGTCTCTGGGGCCAACGTCCTGACTTTC.

The chain is built from TRBV19 and TRBJ1-5, with 7 bases that match TRBD1. With V trimmed by 2 bases and J by 3 bases, 7 bases remained unmatched. Looked up from germline, CDR1 is LNHDA and CDR2 is SQIVND (reference sequence). The CDR3 is 16 amino acids. CDR3 amino acids: CASSILGQQVNQPQHF. In DNA form, the CDR3 reads TGTGCCAGTAGTATATTGGGACAGCAAGTCAATCAGCCCCAGCATTTT.

This clonotype was counted at least ten times. This sequence joins TRBV6-1 and TRBJ1-1; D is unclear. Deletions cut 5 bases from V and 5 bases from J, with 9 bases between. Germline V gene data show CDR1 as MNHNS and CDR2 as SASEGT. The CDR3 is 12 amino acids. The CDR3 nucleotides read TGTGCCAGCAGTTACGGGAGGACTGAAGCTTTCTTT. This codes for CASSYGRTEAFF.

The genes are TRBV7-6 and TRBJ2-7; unclear D gene. The CDR3 contains 15 residues. With 3 bases removed from V and 0 bases from J, the gap between germline ends came to 12 bases. Germline-derived CDR1 and CDR2 are SGHVS and FNYEAQ. CDR3 DNA: TGTGCCAGCAGCTTTAGGGCAGGCAACTCCTACGAGCAGTACTTC. Protein: CASSFRAGNSYEQYF.